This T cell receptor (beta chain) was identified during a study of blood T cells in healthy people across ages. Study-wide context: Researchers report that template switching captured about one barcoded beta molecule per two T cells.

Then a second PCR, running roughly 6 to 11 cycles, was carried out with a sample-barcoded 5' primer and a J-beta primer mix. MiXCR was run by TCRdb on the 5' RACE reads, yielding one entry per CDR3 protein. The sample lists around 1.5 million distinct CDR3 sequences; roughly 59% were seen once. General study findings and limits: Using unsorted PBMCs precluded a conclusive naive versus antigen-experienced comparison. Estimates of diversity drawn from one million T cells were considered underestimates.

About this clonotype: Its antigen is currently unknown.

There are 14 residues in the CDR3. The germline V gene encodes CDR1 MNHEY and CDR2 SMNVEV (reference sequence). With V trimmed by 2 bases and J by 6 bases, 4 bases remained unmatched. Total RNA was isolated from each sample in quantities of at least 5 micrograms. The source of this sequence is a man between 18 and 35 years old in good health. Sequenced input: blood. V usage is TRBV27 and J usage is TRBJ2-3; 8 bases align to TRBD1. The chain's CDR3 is CASSLQGAPDTQYF. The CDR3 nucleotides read TGTGCCAGCAGTTTACAGGGGGCGCCTGATACGCAGTATTTT.